Below, 20 T cell receptor beta chains from the same sample are listed, as sequenced in a study of human T cells and chemical hapten exposure. TCRdb re-called the RACE reads with MiXCR, one entry per CDR3 protein. This sample carries some 350,000 distinct CDR3 sequences, around 6.9% of them seen once, and the ten largest clones take about 8%. Specified time point: patch test 1, 2 weeks after DPC sensitization. Treatment denoted: therapeutic diphenylcyclopropenone sensitization with weekly scalp DPC. The source material was whole blood, sampled in connection with sensitization to the hapten diphenylcyclopropenone (DPC). Source of these receptors: a woman in her late teens or twenties with alopecia areata. Some clones in this sample may be carry-over from other donors' samples.

This clonotype was picked up a small number of times. J is TRBJ2-7 and V is TRBV6-6; D is perhaps TRBD1 or TRBD2 (7 bases each). In germline, CDR1 is MNHNY, CDR2 SVGAGI (reference sequence). The CDR3 contains 14 residues. V was cut by 5 bases and J by 2 bases, with 13 bases left in between. In DNA form, the CDR3 reads TGTGCCAGCAGTCAGGGGGGGTCCACCTACGAGCAGTACTTC. Residues: CASSQGGSTYEQYF.

On this clonotype itself: The junction and the germline gene differ at one end; a read error may be behind it. The chain links TRBV7-9 to TRBJ2-2; D is perhaps TRBD1 (5 bases). The germline V gene has CDR1 SEHNR and CDR2 FQNEAQ (reference sequence). The CDR3 runs to 14 residues. The CDR3 is CASSVAQGTGELFF. The CDR3 DNA sequence: TGTGCCAGCAGCGTAGCCCAGGGTACCGGGGAGCTGTTTTTT.

This clonotype was counted many times. The chain uses TRBV7-6 and TRBJ1-5; D is ambiguous. The CDR3 runs 14 residues. V lost 1 base to trimming and J lost 9 bases, with 13 bases between them. Germline V gene sequence: CDR1 SGHVS, CDR2 FNYEAQ. CDR3 in DNA: TGTGCCAGCAGCTTAGATAGGTGGGCAGGGCCCCAGCATTTT. Translating gives CASSLDRWAGPQHF.

This clonotype was counted only a few times. The chain recombines TRBV20-1 with TRBJ1-2; 9 bases map to TRBD1. The V and J ends lost 0 bases and 3 bases, in that order; junction bases with no gene match: 5. The CDR3 consists of 15 residues. Per germline, CDR1 DFQATT and CDR2 SNEGSKA (reference sequence). The CDR3 DNA is TGCAGTGCTAGAGAAGGGACAGGGACTTACTATGGCTACACCTTC. Residues: CSAREGTGTYYGYTF.

The sample holds a few counts of this clonotype. The gene calls are TRBV4-3 and TRBJ2-7; 8 positions agree with TRBD1. CDR3 length equals 15 residues. Germline lookup yields CDR1 LGHNA and CDR2 YSLEER. V shed 0 bases and J 3 bases; nucleotides not matched to a gene: 4. The CDR3 spells CASSQERTGLYEQYF. DNA of the CDR3: TGCGCCAGCAGCCAAGAGAGGACAGGGCTCTACGAGCAGTACTTC.

This clonotype has only a few counts. V and J are TRBV5-4 and TRBJ2-4, with TRBD2 matching over 11 bases. CDR3 size: 16 residues. CDR1 is SGHNT, CDR2 YYREEE, per germline (reference sequence). The V and J ends lost 2 bases and 2 bases, in that order; junction bases with no gene match: 3. CDR3 DNA: TGTGCCAGCAGCTTTAGCGGGGGGGCTTCCAAAAACATTCAGTACTTC. Translation gives CASSFSGGASKNIQYF.

This chain links TRBV5-6 with TRBJ1-2; 8 bases are shared with TRBD1. The CDR3 has 14 amino acids. Germline-derived CDR1 and CDR2 are SGHDT and YYEEEE. J lost 8 bases, V lost 4 bases, and 10 bases had no gene match. As DNA, the CDR3 is TGTGCCAGCAGCCAGACCTTCAGGGGGCGCGGCTACACCTTC. It encodes CASSQTFRGRGYTF.

Many counts were recorded for this clonotype. V is TRBV18 and J is TRBJ2-7, with D perhaps matching TRBD1 or TRBD2 (5 bases each). The CDR3 is made up of 15 amino acids. CDR1 and CDR2 (germline): KGHSH, LQKENI. Trimming took 2 bases from V and 6 from J, leaving 17 bases between them. In nucleotides, the CDR3 is TGTGCCAGCTCACCAGCCGGGACCCGGAGGTCCGAGCAGTACTTC. Its protein is CASSPAGTRRSEQYF.

In its sample, this clonotype was seen many times. DNA for the CDR3: TGTGCCAGCAGCCGAGGACAGCCGGAAGCTTTCTTT. The encoded protein is CASSRGQPEAFF. V and J are TRBV28 and TRBJ1-1; a possible D gene is TRBD1 (6 bases). Looked up from germline, CDR1 is MDHEN and CDR2 is SYDVKM. This CDR3 contains 12 residues. V was clipped by 6 bases and J by 8 bases, with 13 bases between them.

This clonotype was recorded at least ten times. The chain links TRBV12-3 or TRBV12-4 to TRBJ2-6; D is unresolved. Trimming stripped 4 bases from V and 1 base from J, with 5 bases between. The CDR3 is 14 residues long. CDR3 residues: CASSSDSGANVLTF. In DNA, the CDR3 is TGTGCCAGCAGTTCGGATTCTGGGGCCAACGTCCTGACTTTC.

This clonotype came up a few times. The chain's CDR3 is CASSQVYRAPYNEQFF. CDR3 nucleotides: TGCGCCAGCAGCCAAGTGTACCGGGCCCCCTACAATGAGCAGTTCTTC. The chain joins TRBV4-3 to TRBJ2-1; no definite D call. The CDR3 totals 16 residues. The V end was cut by 1 base, the J end by 2 bases, with 12 bases between. Germline V gene data show CDR1 as LGHNA and CDR2 as YSLEER.

CDR3 bases: TGCAGTGCTAGAGTCCTAGCGGGGGGCTATGAGCAGTTCTTC. Translation: CSARVLAGGYEQFF. The rearrangement links TRBV20-1 to TRBJ2-1, with 11 nucleotides matching TRBD2. After removal of 1 base from V and 8 bases from J, the junction contained 4 bases not matched to a gene. The CDR3 sequence is 14 residues long. Germline assignment: CDR1 DFQATT and CDR2 SNEGSKA (reference sequence).

This clonotype was observed at least ten times. This rearrangement joins TRBV6-2 or TRBV6-3 to TRBJ2-6, with D unclear. Trimming cost V 2 bases and J 4 bases, with 9 bases left between them. Germline V gene sequence: CDR1 MNHEY, CDR2 SVGEGT. This CDR3 has 15 residues. The CDR3: CASSYGGPGANVLTF. The CDR3 DNA is TGTGCCAGCAGTTACGGTGGGCCCGGGGCCAACGTCCTGACTTTC.

This clonotype was counted a few times. This chain uses TRBV27 with TRBJ1-3; D might be TRBD1 (6 bases). Trimming pared 6 bases from V and 0 bases from J, leaving 18 bases between. The CDR3 is 17 amino acids. CDR1 is MNHEY and CDR2 is SMNVEV in the germline V gene (reference sequence). CDR3 loop: CASSPWGGQISGNTIYF. In DNA, the CDR3 is TGTGCCAGCAGCCCTTGGGGTGGACAGATCTCTGGAAACACCATATATTTT.

J is TRBJ2-7 and V is TRBV28; 9 bases agree with TRBD2. Germline V gene lookup returns CDR1 MDHEN and CDR2 SYDVKM. V shed 6 bases, J shed 7 bases, and the junction held 13 bases outside the gene matches. This CDR3 contains 15 residues. This CDR3 reads CASRPATSGRGEQYF. In DNA, the CDR3 is TGTGCCAGCAGGCCAGCGACTAGCGGCCGGGGGGAGCAGTACTTC.

The CDR3 DNA follows: TGTGCCAGCAGCCCCCGCCGTGGGCCCAATGAAAAACTGTTTTTT. Amino acid sequence: CASSPRRGPNEKLFF. The rearrangement joins TRBV12-3 or TRBV12-4 to TRBJ1-4; D not resolved. This CDR3 has 15 amino acids. Trimming left V 6 bases short and J 5 bases short, with 16 bases between.

The sample holds a few counts of this clonotype. The chain recombines TRBV20-1 with TRBJ2-5, with D unresolved. V was clipped by 5 bases and J by 9 bases, with 19 bases between them. Germline assignment: CDR1 DFQATT and CDR2 SNEGSKA (reference sequence). This CDR3 region has 13 residues. CDR3 in DNA: TGCAGTGCTTCGACAAGCACCTGGTTATCCCAGTACTTC. Its translation is CSASTSTWLSQYF.

This clonotype was counted a few times. This chain connects TRBV29-1 to TRBJ2-2, with 9 positions matching TRBD2. The CDR3 length is 15 residues. The germline gives CDR1 SQVTM, CDR2 ANQGSEA. With V trimmed by 4 bases and J by 7 bases, 10 bases remained unmatched. The CDR3 sequence is CSVGDRRGGVGELFF. The CDR3 bases are TGCAGCGTTGGGGATCGGCGGGGGGGCGTCGGGGAGCTGTTTTTT.

This clonotype has at least ten counts. The rearrangement joins TRBV6-2 or TRBV6-3 to TRBJ2-7; D gene unclear. Trimming cost V 7 bases and J 0 bases, with 7 bases left between them. There are 12 residues in the CDR3. Germline V gives CDR1 MNHEY, CDR2 SVGEGT. The CDR3 reads CASTRNSYEQYF. In DNA form, the CDR3 reads TGTGCCAGCACCCGGAACTCCTACGAGCAGTACTTC.

The chain employs TRBV6-2 or TRBV6-3 and TRBJ2-3; 11 nucleotides align to TRBD2. Germline V gives CDR1 MNHEY, CDR2 SVGEGT. V shed 6 bases and J 3 bases; nucleotides not matched to a gene: 8. This CDR3 is built from 16 residues. This CDR3 is CASRPRLAGITDTQYF. DNA for the CDR3: TGTGCCAGCAGACCCAGACTAGCGGGGATAACAGATACGCAGTATTTT.